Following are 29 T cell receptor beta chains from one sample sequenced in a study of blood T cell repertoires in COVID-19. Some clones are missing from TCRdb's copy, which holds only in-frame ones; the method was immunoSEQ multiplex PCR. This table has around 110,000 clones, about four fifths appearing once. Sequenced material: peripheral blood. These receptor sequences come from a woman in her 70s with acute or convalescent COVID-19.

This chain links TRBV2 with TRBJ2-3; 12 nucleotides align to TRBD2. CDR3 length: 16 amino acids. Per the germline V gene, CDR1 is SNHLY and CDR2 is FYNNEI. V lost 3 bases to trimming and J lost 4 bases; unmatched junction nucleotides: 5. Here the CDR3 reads CASSDLAGGPADTQYF. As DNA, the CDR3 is TGTGCCAGCAGTGACCTAGCGGGGGGGCCGGCAGATACGCAGTATTTT.

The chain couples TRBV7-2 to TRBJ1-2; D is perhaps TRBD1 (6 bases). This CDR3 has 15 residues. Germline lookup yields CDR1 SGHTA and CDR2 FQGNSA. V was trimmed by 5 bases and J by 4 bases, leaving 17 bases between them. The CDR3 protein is CASSPRHREPYGYTF. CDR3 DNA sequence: TGTGCCAGCAGCCCCCGACACAGGGAACCCTATGGCTACACCTTC.

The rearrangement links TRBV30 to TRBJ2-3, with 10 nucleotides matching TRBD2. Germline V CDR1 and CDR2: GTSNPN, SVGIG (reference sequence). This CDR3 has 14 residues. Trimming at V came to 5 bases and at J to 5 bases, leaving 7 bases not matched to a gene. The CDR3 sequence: CAWGAGGPRDTQYF. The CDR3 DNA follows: TGTGCCTGGGGAGCGGGGGGGCCGAGAGATACGCAGTATTTT.

The CDR3 sequence is CAWNRDTSNYGYTF. CDR3 DNA: TGTGCCTGGAACCGGGACACCTCTAACTATGGCTACACCTTC. The genes are TRBV30 and TRBJ1-2; tentative D call: TRBD1 (6 bases). V was trimmed by 4 bases and J by 0 bases, leaving 12 bases between them. The CDR3 contains 14 residues. Germline CDR1 reads GTSNPN; CDR2 reads SVGIG (reference sequence).

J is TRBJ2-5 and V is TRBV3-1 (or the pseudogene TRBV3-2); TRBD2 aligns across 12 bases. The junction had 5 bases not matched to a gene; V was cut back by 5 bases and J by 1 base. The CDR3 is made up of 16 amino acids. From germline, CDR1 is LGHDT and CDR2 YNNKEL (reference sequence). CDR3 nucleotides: TGTGCCAGCAGCGTGGCTAGCGGGGGGGTCCAAGAGACCCAGTACTTC. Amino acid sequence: CASSVASGGVQETQYF.

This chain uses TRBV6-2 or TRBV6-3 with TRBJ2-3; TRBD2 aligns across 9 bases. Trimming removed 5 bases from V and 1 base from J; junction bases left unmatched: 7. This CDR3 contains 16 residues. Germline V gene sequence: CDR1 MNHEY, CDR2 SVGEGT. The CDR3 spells CASSTSGLARTDTQYF. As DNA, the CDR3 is TGTGCCAGCAGTACCTCGGGACTAGCACGCACAGATACGCAGTATTTT.

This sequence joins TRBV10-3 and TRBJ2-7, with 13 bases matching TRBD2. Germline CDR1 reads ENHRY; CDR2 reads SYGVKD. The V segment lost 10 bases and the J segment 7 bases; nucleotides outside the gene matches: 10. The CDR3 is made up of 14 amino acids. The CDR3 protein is CATATSGGAEEQYF. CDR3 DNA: TGTGCCACCGCTACTAGCGGGGGGGCAGAAGAGCAGTACTTC.

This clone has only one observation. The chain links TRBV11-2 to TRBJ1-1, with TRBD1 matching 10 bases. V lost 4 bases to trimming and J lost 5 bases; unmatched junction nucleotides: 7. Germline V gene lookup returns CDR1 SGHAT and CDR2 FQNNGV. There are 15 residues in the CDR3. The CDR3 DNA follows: TGTGCCAGCAGCTCATGGGACAGGGGCGGAACTGAAGCTTTCTTT. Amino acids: CASSSWDRGGTEAFF.

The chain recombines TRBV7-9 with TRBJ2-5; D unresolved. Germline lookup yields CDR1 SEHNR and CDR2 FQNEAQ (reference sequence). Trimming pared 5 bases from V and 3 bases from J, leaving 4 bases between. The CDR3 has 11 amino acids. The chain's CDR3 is CASSEEETQYF. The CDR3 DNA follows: TGTGCCAGCAGCGAGGAAGAGACCCAGTACTTC. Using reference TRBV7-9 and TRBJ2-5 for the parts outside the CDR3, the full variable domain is DTGVSQNPRHKITKRGQNVTFRCDPISEHNRLYWYRQTLGQGPEFLTYFQNEAQLEKSRLLSDRFSAERPKGSFSTLEIQRTEQGDSAMYLCASSEEETQYFGPGTRLLVL.

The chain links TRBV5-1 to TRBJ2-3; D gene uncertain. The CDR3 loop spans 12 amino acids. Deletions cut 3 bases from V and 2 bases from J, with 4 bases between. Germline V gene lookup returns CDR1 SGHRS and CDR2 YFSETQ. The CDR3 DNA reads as TGCGCCAGCAGCTCCAACACAGATACGCAGTATTTT. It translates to CASSSNTDTQYF.

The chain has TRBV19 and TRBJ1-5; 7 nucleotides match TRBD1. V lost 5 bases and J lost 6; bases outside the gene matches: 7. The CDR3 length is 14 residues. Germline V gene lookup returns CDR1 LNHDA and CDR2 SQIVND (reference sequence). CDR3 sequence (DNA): TGTGCCAGTAGTGTTCAGGGGGGCGGTCAGCCCCAGCATTTT. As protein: CASSVQGGGQPQHF. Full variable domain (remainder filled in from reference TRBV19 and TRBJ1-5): DGGITQSPKYLFRKEGQNVTLSCEQNLNHDAMYWYRQDPGQGLRLIYYSQIVNDFQKGDIAEGYSVSREKKESFPLTVTSAQKNPTAFYLCASSVQGGGQPQHFGDGTRLSIL.

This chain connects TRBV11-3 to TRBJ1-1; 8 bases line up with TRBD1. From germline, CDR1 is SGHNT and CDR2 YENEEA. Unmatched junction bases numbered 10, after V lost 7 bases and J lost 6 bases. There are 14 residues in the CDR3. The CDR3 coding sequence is TGTGCCAGCACCCGGGACAGGCCTTCTTCTGAAGCTTTCTTT. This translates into CASTRDRPSSEAFF.

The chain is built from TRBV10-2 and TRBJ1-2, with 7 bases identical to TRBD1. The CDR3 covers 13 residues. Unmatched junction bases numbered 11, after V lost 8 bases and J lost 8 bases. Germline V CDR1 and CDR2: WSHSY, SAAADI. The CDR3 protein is CASAADLQGGYTF. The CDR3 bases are TGCGCCAGCGCGGCCGATCTACAGGGGGGCTACACCTTC.

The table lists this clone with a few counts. The chain's CDR3 is CASLSRTGGADYGYTF. CDR3 nucleotides: TGTGCCAGCCTCAGCCGGACAGGGGGCGCGGACTATGGCTACACCTTC. The chain carries TRBV19 and TRBJ1-2; 11 bases line up with TRBD1. The CDR3 extends over 16 amino acids. In germline, CDR1 is LNHDA, CDR2 SQIVND (reference sequence). The V gene end was trimmed by 9 bases and the J gene end by 3 bases; junction bases not matched to a gene: 12.

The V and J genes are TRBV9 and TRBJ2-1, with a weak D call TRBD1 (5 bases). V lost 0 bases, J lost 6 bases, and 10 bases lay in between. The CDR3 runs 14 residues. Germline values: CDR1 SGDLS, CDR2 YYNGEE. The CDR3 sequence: CASSVGGASNEQFF. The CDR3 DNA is TGTGCCAGCAGCGTAGGGGGCGCAAGCAATGAGCAGTTCTTC.

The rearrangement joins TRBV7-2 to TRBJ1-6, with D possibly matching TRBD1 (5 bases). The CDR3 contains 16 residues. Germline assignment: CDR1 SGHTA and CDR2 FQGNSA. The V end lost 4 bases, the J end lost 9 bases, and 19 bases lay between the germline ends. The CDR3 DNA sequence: TGTGCCAGCAGCTGGAGGGGAGGCAGGGACGGTTCACCCCTCCACTTT. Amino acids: CASSWRGGRDGSPLHF.

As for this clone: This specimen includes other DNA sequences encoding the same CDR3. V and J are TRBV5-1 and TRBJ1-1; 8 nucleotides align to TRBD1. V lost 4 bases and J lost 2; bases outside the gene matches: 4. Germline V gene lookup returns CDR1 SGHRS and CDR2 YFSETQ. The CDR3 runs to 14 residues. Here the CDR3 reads CASSPGQGNTEAFF. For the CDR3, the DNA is TGCGCCAGCAGCCCCGGACAGGGTAACACTGAAGCTTTCTTT.

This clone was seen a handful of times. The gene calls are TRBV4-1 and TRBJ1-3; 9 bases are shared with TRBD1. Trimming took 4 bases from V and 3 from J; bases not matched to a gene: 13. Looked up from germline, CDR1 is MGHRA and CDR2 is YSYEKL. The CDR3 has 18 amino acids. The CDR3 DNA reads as TGCGCCAGCAGCCGCGTCCCGGGACAGGGAATTGGTGGAAACACCATATATTTT. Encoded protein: CASSRVPGQGIGGNTIYF.

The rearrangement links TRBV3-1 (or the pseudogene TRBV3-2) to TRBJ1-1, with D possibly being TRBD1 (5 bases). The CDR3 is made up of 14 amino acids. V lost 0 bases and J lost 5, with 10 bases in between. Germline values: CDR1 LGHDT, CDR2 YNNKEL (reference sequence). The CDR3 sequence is CASSQDAGRTEAFF. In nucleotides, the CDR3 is TGTGCCAGCAGCCAAGATGCAGGGCGGACTGAAGCTTTCTTT.

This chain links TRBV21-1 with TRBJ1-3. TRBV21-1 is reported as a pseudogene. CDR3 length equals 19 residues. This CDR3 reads CASTTYGDLNTTEQNTIYF. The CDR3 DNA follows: TGTGCCAGCACCACCTACGGAGACCTAAACACAACCGAACAAAACACCATATATTTT.

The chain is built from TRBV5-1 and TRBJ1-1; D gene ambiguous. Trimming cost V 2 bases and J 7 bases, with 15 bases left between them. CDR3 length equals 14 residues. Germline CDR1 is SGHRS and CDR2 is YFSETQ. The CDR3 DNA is TGCGCCAGCAGCTTCGGAGCGTCCGAGGTTGAAGCTTTCTTT. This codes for CASSFGASEVEAFF.

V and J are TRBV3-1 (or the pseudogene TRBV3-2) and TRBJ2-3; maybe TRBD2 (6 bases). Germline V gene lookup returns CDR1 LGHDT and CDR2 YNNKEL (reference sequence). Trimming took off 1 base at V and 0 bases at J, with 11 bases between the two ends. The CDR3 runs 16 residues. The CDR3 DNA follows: TGTGCCAGCAGCCAAGTGGCGGGGCCGAGCACAGATACGCAGTATTTT. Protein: CASSQVAGPSTDTQYF.

The CDR3 here is CASSPAGPQETQYF. The CDR3 DNA sequence: TGCGCCAGCAGCCCGGCTGGGCCCCAAGAGACCCAGTACTTC. The rearrangement uses TRBV5-1 and TRBJ2-5; no clear D. CDR1 is SGHRS and CDR2 is YFSETQ in the germline V gene. The CDR3 is made up of 14 amino acids. V was cut by 4 bases and J by 1 base, with 11 bases left in between.

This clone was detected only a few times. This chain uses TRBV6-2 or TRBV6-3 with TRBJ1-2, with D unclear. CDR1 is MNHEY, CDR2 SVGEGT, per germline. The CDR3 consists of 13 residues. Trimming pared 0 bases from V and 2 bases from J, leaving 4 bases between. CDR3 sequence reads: CASSYSRNYGYTF. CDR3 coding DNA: TGTGCCAGCAGTTACTCCCGGAACTATGGCTACACCTTC.

The CDR3 DNA follows: TGCGCCAGCAGCTTCGGGGACAGGGGTTGGGACACTGAAGCTTTCTTT. It is translated as CASSFGDRGWDTEAFF. The V gene is TRBV5-1, the J gene TRBJ1-1, with 10 positions matching TRBD1. This CDR3 is built from 16 residues. Germline V CDR1 and CDR2: SGHRS, YFSETQ. V lost 2 bases, J lost 3 bases, and 7 bases stayed unmatched.

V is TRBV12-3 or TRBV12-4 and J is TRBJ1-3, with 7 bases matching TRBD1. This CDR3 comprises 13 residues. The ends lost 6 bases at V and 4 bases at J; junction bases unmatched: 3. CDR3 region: CASRGTVGNTIYF. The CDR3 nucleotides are TGTGCCAGCAGGGGGACAGTCGGAAACACCATATATTTT.

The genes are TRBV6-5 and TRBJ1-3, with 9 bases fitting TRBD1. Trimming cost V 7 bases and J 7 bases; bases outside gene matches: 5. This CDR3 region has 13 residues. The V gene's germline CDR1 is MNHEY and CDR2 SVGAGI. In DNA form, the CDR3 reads TGTGCCAGCACCCGGACAGGGGATAACACCATATATTTT. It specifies CASTRTGDNTIYF.

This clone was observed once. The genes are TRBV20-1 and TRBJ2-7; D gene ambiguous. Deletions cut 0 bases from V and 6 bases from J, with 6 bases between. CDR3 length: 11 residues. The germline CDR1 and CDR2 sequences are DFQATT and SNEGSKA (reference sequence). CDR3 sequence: CSARDSGEQYF. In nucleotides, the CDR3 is TGCAGTGCTAGAGATTCGGGCGAGCAGTACTTC.

In nucleotides, the CDR3 is TGTGCCAGCTCACAAACAGGGGGTCCGAACTCTGGGGCCAACGTCCTGACTTTC. Protein product: CASSQTGGPNSGANVLTF. V and J are TRBV18 and TRBJ2-6; TRBD1 matches at 8 bases. Germline V gives CDR1 KGHSH, CDR2 LQKENI. The V segment lost 4 bases and the J segment 0 bases; nucleotides outside the gene matches: 8. CDR3 size: 18 residues.